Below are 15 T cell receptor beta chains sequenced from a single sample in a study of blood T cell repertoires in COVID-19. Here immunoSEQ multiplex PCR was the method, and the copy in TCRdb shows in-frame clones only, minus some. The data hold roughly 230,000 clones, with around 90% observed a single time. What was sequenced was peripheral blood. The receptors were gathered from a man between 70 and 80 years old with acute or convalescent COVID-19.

For the CDR3, the DNA is TGTGCCATCAGTGCTAAGAAGGGGGCAATGGATTCACCCCTCCACTTT. Translation gives CAISAKKGAMDSPLHF. This rearrangement joins TRBV10-3 to TRBJ1-6; 7 bases match TRBD1. Germline V gene sequence: CDR1 ENHRY, CDR2 SYGVKD. V dropped 4 bases and J dropped 8; count of bases not matched to a gene: 11. This CDR3 region has 16 residues.

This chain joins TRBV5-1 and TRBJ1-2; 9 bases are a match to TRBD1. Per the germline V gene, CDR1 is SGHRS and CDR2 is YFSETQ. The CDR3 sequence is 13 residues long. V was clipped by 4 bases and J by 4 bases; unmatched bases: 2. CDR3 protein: CASSRDRVYGYTF. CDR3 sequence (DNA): TGCGCCAGCAGCAGGGACAGGGTCTATGGCTACACCTTC.

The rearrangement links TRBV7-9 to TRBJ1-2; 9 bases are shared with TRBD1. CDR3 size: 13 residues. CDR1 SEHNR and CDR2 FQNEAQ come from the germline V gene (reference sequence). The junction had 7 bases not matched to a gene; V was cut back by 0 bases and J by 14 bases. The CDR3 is CASSLAGQGERTF. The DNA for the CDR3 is TGTGCCAGCAGCTTAGCGGGACAGGGTGAACGGACCTTC.

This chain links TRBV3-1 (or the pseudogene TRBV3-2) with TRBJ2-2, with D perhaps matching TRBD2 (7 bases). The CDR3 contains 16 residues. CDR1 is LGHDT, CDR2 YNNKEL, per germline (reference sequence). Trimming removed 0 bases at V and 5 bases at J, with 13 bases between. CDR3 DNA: TGTGCCAGCAGCCAAGATCGCGGGGGCTTTACCGGGGAGCTGTTTTTT. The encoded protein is CASSQDRGGFTGELFF.

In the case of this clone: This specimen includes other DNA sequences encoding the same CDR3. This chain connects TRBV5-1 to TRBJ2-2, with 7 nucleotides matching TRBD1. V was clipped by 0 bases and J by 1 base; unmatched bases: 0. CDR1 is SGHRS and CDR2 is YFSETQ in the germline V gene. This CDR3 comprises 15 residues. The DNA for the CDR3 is TGCGCCAGCAGCTTGGACAGGGGGAACACCGGGGAGCTGTTTTTT. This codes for CASSLDRGNTGELFF.

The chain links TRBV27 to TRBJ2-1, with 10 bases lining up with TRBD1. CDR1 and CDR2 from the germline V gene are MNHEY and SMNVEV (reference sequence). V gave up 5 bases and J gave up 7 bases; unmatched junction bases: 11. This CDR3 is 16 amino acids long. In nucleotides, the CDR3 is TGTGCCAGCAGTCGCGCGACAGGGGGCTCCAGGAATGAGCAGTTCTTC. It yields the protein CASSRATGGSRNEQFF.

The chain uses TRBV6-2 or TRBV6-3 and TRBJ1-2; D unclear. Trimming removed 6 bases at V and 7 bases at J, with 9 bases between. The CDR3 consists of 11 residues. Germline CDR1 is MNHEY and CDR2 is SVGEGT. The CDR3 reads CASSLQSGYTF. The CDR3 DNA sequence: TGTGCCAGCAGCCTACAGAGTGGCTACACCTTC.

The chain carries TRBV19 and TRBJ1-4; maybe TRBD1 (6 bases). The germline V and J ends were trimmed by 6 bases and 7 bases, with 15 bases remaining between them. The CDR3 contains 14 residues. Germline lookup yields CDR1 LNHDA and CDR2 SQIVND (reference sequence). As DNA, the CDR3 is TGTGCCAGTAGGAGGACAGTGTCTAGTGAAAAACTGTTTTTT. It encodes CASRRTVSSEKLFF.

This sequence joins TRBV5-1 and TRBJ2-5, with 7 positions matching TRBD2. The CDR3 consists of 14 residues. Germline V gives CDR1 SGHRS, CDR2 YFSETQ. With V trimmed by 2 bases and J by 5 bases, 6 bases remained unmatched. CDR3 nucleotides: TGCGCCAGCAGCTTAACTAGCGTTTGGGAGACCCAGTACTTC. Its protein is CASSLTSVWETQYF.

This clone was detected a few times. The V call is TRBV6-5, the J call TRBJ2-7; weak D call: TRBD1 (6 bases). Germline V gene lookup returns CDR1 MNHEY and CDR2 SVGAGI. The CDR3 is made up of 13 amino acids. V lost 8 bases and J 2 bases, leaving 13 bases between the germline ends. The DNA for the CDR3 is TGTGCCAGCTCTTTGACAGGCCCCTACGAGCAGTACTTC. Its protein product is CASSLTGPYEQYF.

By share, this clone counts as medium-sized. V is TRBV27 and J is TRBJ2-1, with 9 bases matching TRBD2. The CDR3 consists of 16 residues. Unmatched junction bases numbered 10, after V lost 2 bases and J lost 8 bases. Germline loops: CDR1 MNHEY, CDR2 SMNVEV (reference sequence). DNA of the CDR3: TGTGCCAGCAGTTTAAGGCGGGAGGGCCATTTGGATGAGCAGTTCTTC. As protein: CASSLRREGHLDEQFF.

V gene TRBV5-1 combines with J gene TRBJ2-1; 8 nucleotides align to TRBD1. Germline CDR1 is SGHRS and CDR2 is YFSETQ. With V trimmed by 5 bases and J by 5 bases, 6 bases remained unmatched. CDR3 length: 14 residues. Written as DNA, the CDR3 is TGCGCCAGCAGAATCAGGACAGGGAACAATGAGCAGTTCTTC. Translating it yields CASRIRTGNNEQFF.

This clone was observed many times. The CDR3 nucleotides read TGCGCCAGCAGCCTACGGGACAGTACGACTTTCTCTGGAAACACCATATATTTT. It translates to CASSLRDSTTFSGNTIYF. The chain uses TRBV4-1 and TRBJ1-3; 7 bases align to TRBD1. J was trimmed by 0 bases and V by 4 bases; bases with no gene match: 12. Germline CDR1 MGHRA, CDR2 YSYEKL. This CDR3 spans 18 amino acids.

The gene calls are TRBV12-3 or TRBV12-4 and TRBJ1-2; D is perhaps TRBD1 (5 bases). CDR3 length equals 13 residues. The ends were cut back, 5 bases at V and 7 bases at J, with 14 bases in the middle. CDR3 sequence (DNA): TGTGCCAGCAGTCCGGGCAGGGTGAGTGGCTACACCTTC. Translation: CASSPGRVSGYTF.

The CDR3 sequence is CAITLDRSTGYTF. CDR3 DNA sequence: TGTGCCATCACCCTTGACAGGTCCACTGGCTACACCTTC. The rearrangement joins TRBV10-3 to TRBJ1-2; a weak D match, TRBD1 (6 bases). This CDR3 region has 13 residues. In germline, CDR1 is ENHRY, CDR2 SYGVKD. V shed 7 bases and J shed 7 bases, with 16 bases lying between them.